This T cell receptor beta chain came from a study of shared T cell receptors in the human thymus. In germline, CDR1 is SGHRS, CDR2 YFSETQ. This CDR3 has 16 amino acids. The junction had 8 bases not matched to a gene; V was cut back by 0 bases and J by 6 bases. Profiling relied on immunoSEQ multiplex PCR, and the TCRdb table lists in-frame clones only, not all of them. The table lists about 660,000 clones, 70% to 90% of them singletons. These data also formed part of another study, on human thymus T cells. That source notes: Within thymic and blood repertoires, V and J gene usage appeared to be biased. Thymic repertoires overlap heavily among unrelated individuals, related research has reported.

Source material: thymocytes. The chain uses TRBV5-1 and TRBJ2-1; 8 positions agree with TRBD1. The source of this sequence is a boy under two years old with a congenital heart defect. CDR3 coding DNA: TGCGCCAGCAGCTTGGCAGCGGACAGGGTGATCAATGAGCAGTTCTTC. Its translation: CASSLAADRVINEQFF.